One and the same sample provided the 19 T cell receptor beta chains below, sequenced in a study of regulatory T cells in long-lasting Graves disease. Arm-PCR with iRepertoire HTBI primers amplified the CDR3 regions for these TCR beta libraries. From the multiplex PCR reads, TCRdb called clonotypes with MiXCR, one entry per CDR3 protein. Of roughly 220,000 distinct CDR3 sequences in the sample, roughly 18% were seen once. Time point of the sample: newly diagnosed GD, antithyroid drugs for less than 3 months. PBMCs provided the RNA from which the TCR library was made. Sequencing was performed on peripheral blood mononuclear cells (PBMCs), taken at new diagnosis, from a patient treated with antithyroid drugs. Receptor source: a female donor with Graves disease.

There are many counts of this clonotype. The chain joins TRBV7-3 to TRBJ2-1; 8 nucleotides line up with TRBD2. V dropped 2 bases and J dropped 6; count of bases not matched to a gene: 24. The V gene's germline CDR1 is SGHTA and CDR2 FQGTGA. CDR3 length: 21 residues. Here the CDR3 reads CASSLPIRTSRDPRLANEQFF. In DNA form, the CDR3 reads TGTGCCAGCAGCTTACCGATTCGGACTAGCCGTGACCCCCGCCTTGCCAATGAGCAGTTCTTC.

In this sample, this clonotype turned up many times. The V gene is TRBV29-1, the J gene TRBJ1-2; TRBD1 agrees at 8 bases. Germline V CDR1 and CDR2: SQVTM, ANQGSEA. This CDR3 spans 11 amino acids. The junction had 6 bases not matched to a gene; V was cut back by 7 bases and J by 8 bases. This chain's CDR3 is CSAGQGGGYTF. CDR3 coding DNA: TGCAGCGCAGGACAGGGCGGAGGCTACACCTTC.

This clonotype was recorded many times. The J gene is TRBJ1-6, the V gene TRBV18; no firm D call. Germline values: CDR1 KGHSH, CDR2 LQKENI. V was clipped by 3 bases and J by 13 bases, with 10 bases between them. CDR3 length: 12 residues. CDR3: CASSPESGPLHF. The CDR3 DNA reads TGTGCCAGCTCACCGGAGTCGGGGCCCCTCCACTTT.

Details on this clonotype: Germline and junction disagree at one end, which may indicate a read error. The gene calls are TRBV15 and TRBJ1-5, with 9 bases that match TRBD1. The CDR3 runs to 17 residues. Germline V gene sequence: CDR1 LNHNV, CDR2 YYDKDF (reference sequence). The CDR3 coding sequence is TGTGCCACCAGCAGAGCGACAGGGGGTTGGAGCAATCAGCCCCAGCTTTTT. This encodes CATSRATGGWSNQPQLF. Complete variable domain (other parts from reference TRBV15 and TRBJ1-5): DAMVIQNPRYQVTQFGKPVTLSCSQTLNHNVMYWYQQKSSQAPKLLFHYYDKDFNNEADTPDNFQSRRPNTSFCFLDIRSPGLGDTAMYLCATSRATGGWSNQPQLFGDGTRLSIL.

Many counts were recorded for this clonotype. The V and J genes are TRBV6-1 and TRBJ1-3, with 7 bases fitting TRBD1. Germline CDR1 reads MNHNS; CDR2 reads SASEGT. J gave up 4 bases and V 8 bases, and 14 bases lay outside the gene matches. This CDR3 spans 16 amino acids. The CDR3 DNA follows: TGTGCCAGCTGTAGACAAACGGGACAGACAGGAAACACCATATATTTT. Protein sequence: CASCRQTGQTGNTIYF.

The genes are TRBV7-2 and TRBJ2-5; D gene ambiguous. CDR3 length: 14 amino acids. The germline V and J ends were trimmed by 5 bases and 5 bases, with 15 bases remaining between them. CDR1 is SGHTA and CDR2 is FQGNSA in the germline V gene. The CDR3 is CASSPPMSWETQYF. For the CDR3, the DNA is TGTGCCAGCAGCCCGCCTATGTCTTGGGAGACCCAGTACTTC.

Here the CDR3 reads CATSSGWGFSGNTIYF. In DNA, the CDR3 is TGTGCCACCAGCAGCGGATGGGGGTTTTCTGGAAACACCATATATTTT. This chain joins TRBV15 and TRBJ1-3, with D tentatively TRBD1 (5 bases). This CDR3 comprises 16 residues. V dropped 3 bases and J dropped 1 base, with 13 bases sitting between them. The germline CDR1 and CDR2 sequences are LNHNV and YYDKDF (reference sequence). Based on the CDR3 plus reference TRBV15 and TRBJ1-3, the full variable domain is DAMVIQNPRYQVTQFGKPVTLSCSQTLNHNVMYWYQQKSSQAPKLLFHYYDKDFNNEADTPDNFQSRRPNTSFCFLDIRSPGLGDTAMYLCATSSGWGFSGNTIYFGEGSWLTVV.

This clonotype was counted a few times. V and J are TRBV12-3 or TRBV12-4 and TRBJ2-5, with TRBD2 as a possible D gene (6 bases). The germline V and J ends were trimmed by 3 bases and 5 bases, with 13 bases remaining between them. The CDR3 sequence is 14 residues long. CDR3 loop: CASSFSGSEETQYF. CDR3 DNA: TGTGCCAGCAGTTTTTCCGGGAGTGAGGAGACCCAGTACTTC.

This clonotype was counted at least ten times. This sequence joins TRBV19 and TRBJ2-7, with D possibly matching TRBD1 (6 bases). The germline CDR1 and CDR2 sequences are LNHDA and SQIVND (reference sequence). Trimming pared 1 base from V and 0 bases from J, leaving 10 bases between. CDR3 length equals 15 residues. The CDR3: CASSIADRPSYEQYF. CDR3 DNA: TGTGCCAGTAGTATAGCAGACAGGCCCTCCTACGAGCAGTACTTC.

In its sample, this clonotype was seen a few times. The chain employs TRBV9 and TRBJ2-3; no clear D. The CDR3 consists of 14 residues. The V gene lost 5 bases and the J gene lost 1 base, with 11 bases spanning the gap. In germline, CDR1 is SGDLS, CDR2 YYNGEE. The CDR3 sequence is CASSVLGRTDTQYF. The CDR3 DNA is TGTGCCAGCAGTGTCTTGGGCCGCACAGATACGCAGTATTTT.

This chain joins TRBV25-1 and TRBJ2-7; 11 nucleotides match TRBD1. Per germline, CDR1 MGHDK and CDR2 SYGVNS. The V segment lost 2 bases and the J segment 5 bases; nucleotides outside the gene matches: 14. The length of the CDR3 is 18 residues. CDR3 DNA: TGTGCCAGCAGTGAAGGGGATAAGTTTGGACAGGGGGCGGACGAGCAGTACTTC. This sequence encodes CASSEGDKFGQGADEQYF.

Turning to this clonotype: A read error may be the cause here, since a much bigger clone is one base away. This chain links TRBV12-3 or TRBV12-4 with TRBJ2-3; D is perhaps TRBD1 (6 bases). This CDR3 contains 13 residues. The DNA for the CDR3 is TGTGTCAGCAGCCGACAGGACACAGATACGCAGTATTTT. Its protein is CVSSRQDTDTQYF.

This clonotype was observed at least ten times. CDR3: CASSEPPPGNGYTF. For the CDR3, the DNA is TGTGCCAGCAGTGAACCCCCGCCCGGGAACGGCTACACCTTC. V is TRBV6-1 and J is TRBJ1-2; D remains unclear. The germline V gene encodes CDR1 MNHNS and CDR2 SASEGT. The length of the CDR3 is 14 residues. Trimming took off 2 bases at V and 8 bases at J, with 15 bases between the two ends.

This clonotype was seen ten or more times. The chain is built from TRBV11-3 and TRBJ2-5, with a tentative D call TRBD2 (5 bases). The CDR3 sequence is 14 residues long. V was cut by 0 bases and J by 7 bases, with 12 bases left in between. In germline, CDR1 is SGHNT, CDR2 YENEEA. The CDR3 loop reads CASSLEYGRGTQYF. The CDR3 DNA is TGTGCCAGCAGCTTAGAATATGGCCGGGGGACCCAGTACTTC. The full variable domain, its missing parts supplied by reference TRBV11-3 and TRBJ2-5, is EAGVVQSPRYKIIEKKQPVAFWCNPISGHNTLYWYLQNLGQGPELLIRYENEEAVDDSQLPKDRFSAERLKGVDSTLKIQPAELGDSAVYLCASSLEYGRGTQYFGPGTRLLVL.

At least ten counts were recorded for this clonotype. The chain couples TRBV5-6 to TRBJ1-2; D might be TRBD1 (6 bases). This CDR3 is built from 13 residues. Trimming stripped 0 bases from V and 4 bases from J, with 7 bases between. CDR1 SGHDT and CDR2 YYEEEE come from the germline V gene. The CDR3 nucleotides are TGTGCCAGCAGCTTGGGGACAGCCTATGGCTACACCTTC. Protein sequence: CASSLGTAYGYTF.

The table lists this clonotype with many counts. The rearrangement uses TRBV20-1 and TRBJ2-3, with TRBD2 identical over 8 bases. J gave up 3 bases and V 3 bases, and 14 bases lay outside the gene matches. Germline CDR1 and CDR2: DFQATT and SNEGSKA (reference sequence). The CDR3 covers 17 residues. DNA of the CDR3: TGCAGTGCTAGGGCTGAGGCGGGAGGCGGGTATACAGATACGCAGTATTTT. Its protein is CSARAEAGGGYTDTQYF.

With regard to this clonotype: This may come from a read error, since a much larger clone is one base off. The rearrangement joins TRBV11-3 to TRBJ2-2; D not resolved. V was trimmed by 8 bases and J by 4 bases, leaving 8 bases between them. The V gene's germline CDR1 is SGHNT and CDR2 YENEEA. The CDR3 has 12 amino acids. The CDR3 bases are TGTGCCAGCGTTCGGTCCACCGGGGAGCTGTTTTTT. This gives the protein CASVRSTGELFF.

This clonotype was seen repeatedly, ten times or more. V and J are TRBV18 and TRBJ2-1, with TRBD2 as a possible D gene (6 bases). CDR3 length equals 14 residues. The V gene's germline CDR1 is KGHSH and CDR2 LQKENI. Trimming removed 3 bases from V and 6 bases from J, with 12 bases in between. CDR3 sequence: CASSPPGGFNEQFF. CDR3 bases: TGTGCCAGCTCACCCCCTGGAGGGTTCAATGAGCAGTTCTTC.

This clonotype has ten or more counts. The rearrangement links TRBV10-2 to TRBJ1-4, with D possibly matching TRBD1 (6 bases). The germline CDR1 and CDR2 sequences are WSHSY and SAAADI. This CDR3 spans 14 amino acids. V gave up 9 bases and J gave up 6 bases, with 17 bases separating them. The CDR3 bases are TGCGCCAGAAACAGGGAGGGAGGGCATGAAAAACTGTTTTTT. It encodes CARNREGGHEKLFF.